This entry lists 29 T cell receptor beta chains sequenced from one sample in a study of response to subunit inactivated influenza vaccine. One entry per CDR3 protein, called by TCRdb with MiXCR from the RT-PCR reads. The sample has 650,000 to 800,000 distinct CDR3 sequences; around 13% are singletons. Specimen: PBMCs from blood, collected 14 to 15 days before vaccination. The receptors stem from a man aged 45-60 years who received an inactivated influenza vaccine.

This clonotype has a count of ten or more. CDR3 region: CASSQSLLSSYNEQFF. CDR3 sequence (DNA): TGTGCCAGCAGCCAAAGTCTCCTGAGCTCCTACAATGAGCAGTTCTTC. The V and J genes are TRBV4-2 and TRBJ2-1; D unresolved. The CDR3 is 16 amino acids. V gave up 2 bases and J gave up 0 bases, with 11 bases separating them. The V gene's germline CDR1 is LGHNA and CDR2 YNFKEQ.

This clonotype was picked up a small number of times. This sequence joins TRBV20-1 and TRBJ2-7; 12 bases are shared with TRBD2. The CDR3 is made up of 13 amino acids. J lost 6 bases, V lost 6 bases, and 6 bases had no gene match. CDR1 is DFQATT, CDR2 SNEGSKA, per germline (reference sequence). For the CDR3, the DNA is TGCAGTGCCGCCGGGACTAGCGGGCTCGAGCAGTACTTC. As protein: CSAAGTSGLEQYF.

This clonotype was counted between two and nine times. The chain carries TRBV3-1 and TRBJ2-3; no definite D call. The CDR3 is made up of 13 amino acids. V lost 2 bases and J lost 6, with 9 bases in between. The germline V gene has CDR1 LGHDT and CDR2 YNNKEL (reference sequence). The CDR3 here is CASSQQVKDTQYF. Written as DNA, the CDR3 is TGTGCCAGCAGCCAACAAGTCAAGGATACGCAGTATTTT.

The V gene is TRBV20-1, the J gene TRBJ2-1; weak D call: TRBD2 (6 bases). The CDR3 totals 16 residues. Germline V gene sequence: CDR1 DFQATT, CDR2 SNEGSKA (reference sequence). Trimming pared 3 bases from V and 4 bases from J, leaving 19 bases between. CDR3 in DNA: TGCAGTGCTAGGTTACGTAGCGGAGCCCGATACAATGAGCAGTTCTTC. Residues: CSARLRSGARYNEQFF.

The rearrangement uses TRBV9 and TRBJ2-1; 8 bases fit TRBD2. The CDR3 contains 14 residues. Looked up from germline, CDR1 is SGDLS and CDR2 is YYNGEE. V lost 4 bases and J lost 5; bases outside the gene matches: 5. In DNA form, the CDR3 reads TGTGCCAGCAGCTCAGACGGGGGGGACAATGAGCAGTTCTTC. This translates into CASSSDGGDNEQFF. The full variable domain, in which reference TRBV9 and TRBJ2-1 provide the parts outside the CDR3, is DSGVTQTPKHLITATGQRVTLRCSPRSGDLSVYWYQQSLDQGLQFLIQYYNGEERAKGNILERFSAQQFPDLHSELNLSSLELGDSALYFCASSSDGGDNEQFFGPGTRLTVL.

In nucleotides, the CDR3 is TGTGCCACCAGTGACACCGGGACAGGGATGGATACGCAGTATTTT. Its translation: CATSDTGTGMDTQYF. The gene calls are TRBV24-1 and TRBJ2-3; 9 nucleotides agree with TRBD1. The germline gives CDR1 KGHDR, CDR2 SFDVKD. The CDR3 totals 15 residues. V lost 4 bases, J lost 6 bases, and 7 bases stayed unmatched.

This clonotype showed up just a few times. V gene TRBV12-3 or TRBV12-4 combines with J gene TRBJ2-6; TRBD1 agrees at 7 bases. Unmatched junction bases numbered 18, after V lost 1 base and J lost 0 bases. The CDR3 is 22 residues long. CDR3 loop: CASSLDSLGTGTVFSGANVLTF. CDR3 DNA sequence: TGTGCCAGCAGTTTAGACTCTTTGGGAACCGGGACAGTGTTCTCTGGGGCCAACGTCCTGACTTTC.

This clonotype has a handful of counts. CDR3 sequence reads: CASSYLDGGPYEQYF. CDR3 coding DNA: TGTGCCAGCAGTTACTTGGACGGCGGGCCCTACGAGCAGTACTTC. The V call is TRBV6-5, the J call TRBJ2-7, with TRBD2 as a possible D gene (5 bases). Germline V gene sequence: CDR1 MNHEY, CDR2 SVGAGI. With 1 base removed from V and 2 bases from J, the gap between germline ends came to 12 bases. This CDR3 comprises 15 residues.

The chain carries TRBV5-1 and TRBJ2-7; no clear D gene. Germline assignment: CDR1 SGHRS and CDR2 YFSETQ. Deletions cut 2 bases from V and 5 bases from J, with 17 bases between. This CDR3 contains 15 residues. The CDR3: CASSLTSLYHNEQYF. CDR3 nucleotide sequence: TGCGCCAGCAGCTTAACCTCGCTGTACCATAACGAGCAGTACTTC.

The gene calls are TRBV18 and TRBJ2-7, with D perhaps TRBD2 (6 bases). CDR1 is KGHSH and CDR2 is LQKENI in the germline V gene. V was pared by 8 bases and J by 4 bases, with 12 bases between. This CDR3 spans 12 amino acids. CDR3 in amino acids: CASAREAYEQYF. CDR3 DNA: TGTGCCAGCGCCAGGGAGGCGTACGAGCAGTACTTC.

This clonotype was counted a single time. V is TRBV19 and J is TRBJ2-2; D perhaps matches TRBD2 (5 bases). The CDR3 is 15 amino acids. V shed 10 bases and J shed 4 bases, with 19 bases lying between them. The germline V gene has CDR1 LNHDA and CDR2 SQIVND (reference sequence). The CDR3 DNA follows: TGTGCCATCAGACTTGGACGCCGGGGCACCGGGGAGCTGTTTTTT. Its translation: CAIRLGRRGTGELFF.

The chain is built from TRBV28 and TRBJ2-7, with D hard to call. Per germline, CDR1 MDHEN and CDR2 SYDVKM. V was shortened by 3 bases and J by 6 bases, with 9 bases between the two germline ends. The CDR3 has 12 residues. The CDR3 region has the DNA TGTGCCAGCAGTTTCCCCCTTATCGAGCAGTACTTC. Protein sequence: CASSFPLIEQYF. Variable domain in full (rest from reference TRBV28 and TRBJ2-7): DVKVTQSSRYLVKRTGEKVFLECVQDMDHENMFWYRQDPGLGLRLIYFSYDVKMKEKGDIPEGYSVSREKKERFSLILESASTNQTSMYLCASSFPLIEQYFGPGTRLTVT.

This clonotype was observed a few times. The CDR3 spells CASSLLDRVRYSPLHF. As DNA, the CDR3 is TGTGCCAGCAGTTTATTGGACAGGGTCCGTTATTCACCCCTCCACTTT. The chain links TRBV27 to TRBJ1-6; 8 bases line up with TRBD1. V lost 1 base to trimming and J lost 8 bases; unmatched junction nucleotides: 7. The CDR3 consists of 16 residues. CDR1 MNHEY and CDR2 SMNVEV come from the germline V gene (reference sequence).

Only a few counts were recorded for this clonotype. The rearrangement links TRBV20-1 to TRBJ2-7; D gene unclear. This CDR3 contains 14 residues. The ends were cut back, 2 bases at V and 3 bases at J, with 14 bases in the middle. Germline V gene sequence: CDR1 DFQATT, CDR2 SNEGSKA (reference sequence). CDR3 region: CSARFPTDNYEQYF. CDR3 in DNA: TGCAGTGCTAGATTCCCAACCGACAACTACGAGCAGTACTTC.

The chain recombines TRBV7-2 with TRBJ1-2; a weak D match, TRBD1 (6 bases). This CDR3 comprises 15 residues. V dropped 4 bases and J dropped 3 bases, with 15 bases sitting between them. Germline V gene data show CDR1 as SGHTA and CDR2 as FQGNSA. Here the CDR3 reads CASSSGRGDHYGYTF. CDR3 in DNA: TGTGCCAGCAGCTCAGGCAGGGGTGATCACTATGGCTACACCTTC.

This clonotype was seen a handful of times. The chain uses TRBV27 and TRBJ2-1, with D uncertain. Between the trimmed V and J ends, which lost 0 bases and 5 bases, there was a span of 14 bases. Germline CDR1 and CDR2: MNHEY and SMNVEV (reference sequence). The CDR3 is made up of 16 amino acids. CDR3 residues: CASSLSATYLNNEQFF. DNA of the CDR3: TGTGCCAGCAGTTTATCCGCCACCTACCTCAACAATGAGCAGTTCTTC.

The CDR3 sequence: CASSYPPSGTDTQYF. The CDR3 nucleotides read TGTGCCAGCAGTTACCCGCCGTCGGGCACAGATACGCAGTATTTT. The chain couples TRBV6-5 to TRBJ2-3; no definite D call. Trimming stripped 2 bases from V and 1 base from J, with 10 bases between. This CDR3 region has 15 residues. Germline loops: CDR1 MNHEY, CDR2 SVGAGI.

This clonotype has only a few counts. The rearrangement uses TRBV6-1 and TRBJ2-2; possibly TRBD2 for D (6 bases). V was trimmed by 4 bases and J by 1 base, leaving 10 bases between them. The germline gives CDR1 MNHNS, CDR2 SASEGT. The CDR3 consists of 15 residues. The CDR3: CASSAGLKNTGELFF. CDR3 sequence (DNA): TGTGCCAGCAGTGCGGGACTGAAGAACACCGGGGAGCTGTTTTTT.

The chain links TRBV7-2 to TRBJ1-6; D unresolved. Germline loops: CDR1 SGHTA, CDR2 FQGNSA. Trimming removed 8 bases at V and 9 bases at J, with 17 bases between. CDR3 length: 14 amino acids. The CDR3 protein is CASLEGGWTSPLHF. The CDR3 DNA reads as TGTGCCAGCTTGGAGGGCGGGTGGACTTCACCCCTCCACTTT.

The gene calls are TRBV28 and TRBJ2-2, with 12 nucleotides matching TRBD2. CDR1 MDHEN and CDR2 SYDVKM come from the germline V gene. The CDR3 is 19 amino acids. Trimming cost V 5 bases and J 6 bases; bases outside gene matches: 16. The CDR3 DNA is TGTGCCAGCAGTCTCAGACTAGCGGGAGCCCTGGGGGGCGCCGGGGAGCTGTTTTTT. Its translation: CASSLRLAGALGGAGELFF.

The V and J genes are TRBV5-3 and TRBJ2-7, with D tentatively TRBD2 (6 bases). TRBV5-3 qualifies as an ORF whose function is uncertain. The CDR3 has 14 residues. Between the trimmed V and J ends, which lost 9 bases and 3 bases, there was a span of 19 bases. The CDR3 protein is CAMSPGLHCYEQYF. The CDR3 bases are TGTGCCATGAGCCCCGGACTACACTGCTACGAGCAGTACTTC.

This clonotype was seen a few times. V and J are TRBV6-5 and TRBJ2-1; TRBD2 agrees at 9 bases. The CDR3 consists of 17 residues. J was trimmed by 5 bases and V by 2 bases; bases with no gene match: 10. Germline-derived CDR1 and CDR2 are MNHEY and SVGAGI. CDR3 protein: CASSYRLGGGADNEQFF. The CDR3 region has the DNA TGTGCCAGCAGTTACCGGCTAGGCGGGGGGGCCGACAATGAGCAGTTCTTC.

V is TRBV12-3 or TRBV12-4 and J is TRBJ1-5, with unresolved D. The CDR3 is 14 residues long. V was clipped by 2 bases and J by 7 bases, with 12 bases between them. The CDR3 DNA sequence: TGTGCCAGCAGTTTAAATGCGGGAGAACAGCCCCAGCATTTT. It codes for CASSLNAGEQPQHF.

This clonotype has only a few counts. The CDR3 DNA reads as TGTGCCAGCTCAGCATCCGAAGATACGCAGTATTTT. Protein sequence: CASSASEDTQYF. This chain joins TRBV18 and TRBJ2-3; D unclear. Germline CDR1 reads KGHSH; CDR2 reads LQKENI. This CDR3 spans 12 amino acids. Trimming took off 5 bases at V and 5 bases at J, with 8 bases between the two ends.

Concerning this clonotype: This may be a read error, as it is one base from a much larger clone. The genes are TRBV29-1 and TRBJ2-4; D is perhaps TRBD2 (6 bases). The germline gives CDR1 SQVTM, CDR2 ANQGSEA. This CDR3 is built from 14 residues. The CDR3 loop reads CSVGSTLAKNIHYF. The CDR3 bases are TGCAGCGTCGGGAGTACACTAGCCAAAAACATTCATTACTTC.

This clonotype was counted at least ten times. The rearrangement uses TRBV6-5 and TRBJ2-5; tentatively, D is TRBD1 or TRBD2 (6 bases each). The CDR3 is 13 amino acids. V dropped 0 bases and J dropped 5 bases, with 7 bases sitting between them. Looked up from germline, CDR1 is MNHEY and CDR2 is SVGAGI. The CDR3 nucleotides read TGTGCCAGCAGTTACTCAGGGGGGGAGACCCAGTACTTC. It translates to CASSYSGGETQYF.

This clonotype occurred many times. This chain connects TRBV4-3 to TRBJ1-5; TRBD1 is a possible D gene (6 bases). V was trimmed by 1 base and J by 2 bases, leaving 12 bases between them. The CDR3 totals 16 residues. Germline CDR1 and CDR2: LGHNA and YSLEER. Written as DNA, the CDR3 is TGCGCCAGCAGCCAAGGCACAGGGACGGGCAATCAGCCCCAGCATTTT. Translated, it gives CASSQGTGTGNQPQHF.

V and J are TRBV7-9 and TRBJ2-5; no clear D gene. V gave up 5 bases and J gave up 1 base, with 20 bases separating them. The CDR3 loop spans 17 amino acids. CDR1 SEHNR and CDR2 FQNEAQ come from the germline V gene (reference sequence). The CDR3 DNA follows: TGTGCCAGCAGCCTCACTGCTTGGGGTTTGCGCCAAGAGACCCAGTACTTC. It translates to CASSLTAWGLRQETQYF. Full variable domain (remainder filled in from reference TRBV7-9 and TRBJ2-5): DTGVSQNPRHKITKRGQNVTFRCDPISEHNRLYWYRQTLGQGPEFLTYFQNEAQLEKSRLLSDRFSAERPKGSFSTLEIQRTEQGDSAMYLCASSLTAWGLRQETQYFGPGTRLLVL.

This clonotype was picked up many times. The junction departs from germline at one end; a sequencing error may be responsible. This chain connects TRBV5-1 to TRBJ2-1; D ambiguous. Germline V gene sequence: CDR1 SGHRS, CDR2 YFSETQ. The CDR3 sequence is 12 residues long. The CDR3 DNA reads as TGTGCCAGCAGTTCCACGAGCAATGAGCAGTTCTTC. Translating gives CASSSTSNEQFF. Complete variable domain (other parts from reference TRBV5-1 and TRBJ2-1): KAGVTQTPRYLIKTRGQQVTLSCSPISGHRSVSWYQQTPGQGLQFLFEYFSETQRNKGNFPGRFSGRQFSNSRSEMNVSTLELGDSALYLCASSSTSNEQFFGPGTRLTVL.